The rows below give T cell receptor beta chains drawn from one sample of a study of blood T cell repertoires in COVID-19. Method: immunoSEQ multiplex PCR; TCRdb's copy keeps in-frame clones and lacks some. The sample holds roughly 240,000 clones, 84% seen once. Sequenced sample: peripheral blood. Receptors were obtained from a man in his forties or fifties who had recovered from COVID-19. CDR3s include the opening cysteine and the closing phenylalanine or tryptophan. The order of the fields is V gene, CDR3 length, D gene, J gene, clone size, CDR3 protein, CDR3 DNA. A D gene is named only where the DNA matches it firmly. The size entry is marked missing in some rows and otherwise reads once, few, many or a size class.

TRBV21-1,14,NA,TRBJ1-6,NA,CASSSFRGNSPLHF,TGTGCCAGCAGCAGTTTCAGGGGGAATTCACCCCTCCACTTT
TRBV5-1,14,NA,TRBJ1-1,NA,CASSLDGQNTEAFF,TGCGCCAGCAGCTTGGACGGACAGAACACTGAAGCTTTCTTT
TRBV4-1,20,TRBD2,TRBJ2-5,NA,CASSQEVTFGLAGGQETQYF,TGCGCCAGCAGCCAAGAAGTTACTTTCGGACTAGCGGGAGGGCAAGAGACCCAGTACTTC
TRBV11-3,14,TRBD1,TRBJ2-7,few,CASSLRTGWYEQYF,TGTGCCAGCAGCTTAAGGACAGGGTGGTACGAGCAGTACTTC
TRBV4-1,14,NA,TRBJ1-1,NA,CASSLQGSNTEAFF,TGCGCCAGCAGCTTACAGGGTTCGAACACTGAAGCTTTCTTT
TRBV5-6,13,NA,TRBJ1-5,NA,CASSPGGNQPQHF,TGTGCCAGCAGCCCGGGAGGAAATCAGCCCCAGCATTTT
TRBV6-1,17,TRBD2,TRBJ2-3,NA,CASSEVGGTRATDTQYF,TGTGCCAGCAGTGAAGTAGGAGGGACTAGAGCCACAGATACGCAGTATTTT
TRBV2,14,NA,TRBJ1-1,NA,CASRMSGEGTEAFF,TGTGCCAGCAGAATGTCGGGGGAGGGAACTGAAGCTTTCTTT
TRBV15,15,TRBD2,TRBJ2-5,few,CATSRNLAGGETQYF,TGTGCCACCAGCAGAAACCTAGCGGGAGGAGAGACCCAGTACTTC
TRBV19,15,TRBD1,TRBJ2-7,NA,CASSPRTGNTYEQYF,TGTGCCAGTAGTCCCAGGACAGGGAACACCTACGAGCAGTACTTC
TRBV3-1/TRBV3-2,17,TRBD2,TRBJ2-1,NA,CASRSGGGRHSYNEQFF,TGTGCCAGCAGAAGTGGGGGGGGGAGACATTCCTACAATGAGCAGTTCTTC
TRBV18,14,TRBD1,TRBJ1-2,NA,CASSPGQDNYGYTF,TGTGCCAGCTCCCCTGGACAGGATAACTATGGCTACACCTTC
TRBV5-1,14,TRBD1,TRBJ1-1,once,CASSLRTGDTEAFF,TGCGCCAGCAGCCTACGGACAGGGGATACTGAAGCTTTCTTT
TRBV13,14,NA,TRBJ1-3,few,CASSTDRTGNTIYF,TGTGCCAGCAGCACGGACAGAACTGGAAACACCATATATTTT
TRBV4-3,15,NA,TRBJ1-4,NA,CASSPGEGGIEKLFF,TGCGCCAGCAGCCCGGGTGAAGGGGGTATTGAAAAACTGTTTTTT
TRBV5-1,16,TRBD1,TRBJ2-3,NA,CASSHRRTGVTDTQYF,TGCGCCAGCAGCCACCGTAGGACAGGGGTCACAGATACGCAGTATTTT
TRBV11-2,14,NA,TRBJ2-3,NA,CASSYFGQRDTQYF,TGTGCCAGCAGCTACTTTGGACAGAGAGATACGCAGTATTTT
TRBV10-3,15,TRBD1,TRBJ1-3,NA,CAISEYRDREDTIYF,TGTGCCATCAGTGAGTACCGGGACAGGGAGGACACCATATATTTT
TRBV13,13,NA,TRBJ1-1,NA,CASSYQGRPEAFF,TGTGCCAGCAGCTACCAGGGTAGGCCTGAAGCTTTCTTT